The 18 T cell receptor beta chains reported below all come from one sample, sequenced in a study of shared clonotypes between healthy human individuals. This table comes from immunoSEQ multiplex PCR, and its TCRdb copy is limited to in-frame clones, with some not included. The repertoire includes millions of clones, less than 95% of them detected once, and roughly 1% sits in the top ten. Naivety among CD8 cells was defined by CD45RO negativity and positive CCR7 selection, thereby excluding terminally differentiated effector memory CD45RA+ cells. The sequencing sample was made of naive CD8+ T cells sorted from blood. The receptors were gathered from a man aged 18 to 30 in good health.

The DNA of the CDR3 is TGTGCCAGCACTACGACAGGCTCTGATCAGCCCCAGCATTTT. Its translation is CASTTTGSDQPQHF. The chain carries TRBV27 and TRBJ1-5, with a weak D call TRBD1 (6 bases). Germline V gene data show CDR1 as MNHEY and CDR2 as SMNVEV (reference sequence). Between the trimmed V and J ends, which lost 7 bases and 5 bases, there was a span of 15 bases. This CDR3 comprises 14 residues.

The chain is built from TRBV4-1 and TRBJ2-3; D ambiguous. Trimming left V 0 bases short and J 1 base short, with 11 bases between. The CDR3 consists of 16 residues. Germline CDR1 is MGHRA and CDR2 is YSYEKL. The CDR3 loop is CASSQEAWQGTDTQYF. For the CDR3, the DNA is TGCGCCAGCAGCCAAGAGGCCTGGCAAGGCACAGATACGCAGTATTTT.

On this clone itself: Other DNA sequences in the sample encode the same CDR3. The chain uses TRBV28 and TRBJ2-7; D unclear. From germline, CDR1 is MDHEN and CDR2 SYDVKM. The CDR3 is made up of 13 amino acids. V lost 4 bases and J 0 bases, leaving 7 bases between the germline ends. The CDR3 bases are TGTGCCAGCAGTTCCCGGAGCTCCTACGAGCAGTACTTC. Residues: CASSSRSSYEQYF. Drawing the rest from reference TRBV28 and TRBJ2-7, the complete variable domain is DVKVTQSSRYLVKRTGEKVFLECVQDMDHENMFWYRQDPGLGLRLIYFSYDVKMKEKGDIPEGYSVSREKKERFSLILESASTNQTSMYLCASSSRSSYEQYFGPGTRLTVT.

This chain uses TRBV5-4 with TRBJ2-7; a possible D gene is TRBD1 (5 bases). The CDR3 sequence is 13 residues long. Germline loops: CDR1 SGHNT, CDR2 YYREEE (reference sequence). The germline V and J ends were trimmed by 4 bases and 1 base, with 9 bases remaining between them. CDR3 DNA sequence: TGTGCCAGCAGCACCGACAGATCCTACGAGCAGTACTTC. It specifies CASSTDRSYEQYF.

V and J are TRBV5-6 and TRBJ2-3; the D is unclear. There are 14 residues in the CDR3. CDR1 is SGHDT, CDR2 YYEEEE, per germline. V lost 1 base and J 5 bases, leaving 11 bases between the germline ends. Here the CDR3 DNA reads TGTGCCAGCAGCTTGAGCCTTTGGGGAGATACGCAGTATTTT. This gives the protein CASSLSLWGDTQYF.

The J gene is TRBJ2-3, the V gene TRBV10-3, with 8 bases that match TRBD2. This CDR3 contains 19 residues. From germline, CDR1 is ENHRY and CDR2 SYGVKD. V lost 3 bases, J lost 5 bases, and 19 bases stayed unmatched. The CDR3 protein is CAISDPPGGEGHHLDTQYF. The CDR3 bases are TGTGCCATCAGTGATCCCCCCGGGGGGGAGGGCCATCATCTAGATACGCAGTATTTT.

The J gene is TRBJ2-7, the V gene TRBV4-3; D is perhaps TRBD1 or TRBD2 (6 bases each). This CDR3 is built from 14 residues. The V and J ends lost 5 bases and 7 bases respectively, with 18 bases between them. Germline V gene lookup returns CDR1 LGHNA and CDR2 YSLEER. The CDR3 protein is CASSLGASEREQYF. DNA of the CDR3: TGCGCCAGCAGCTTGGGGGCTAGCGAACGTGAGCAGTACTTC.

In this sample, this clone turned up once. The V call is TRBV18, the J call TRBJ2-7; the D is unclear. Trimming took off 0 bases at V and 3 bases at J, with 9 bases between the two ends. There are 14 residues in the CDR3. Per germline, CDR1 KGHSH and CDR2 LQKENI. CDR3 loop: CASSPPGQVYEQYF. CDR3 nucleotide sequence: TGTGCCAGCTCACCACCCGGGCAGGTCTACGAGCAGTACTTC.

As concerns this clone: This specimen includes other DNA sequences encoding the same CDR3. The genes are TRBV7-9 and TRBJ2-2; the D is unclear. The CDR3 runs to 14 residues. Trimming removed 5 bases from V and 0 bases from J, with 7 bases in between. CDR1 and CDR2 from the germline V gene are SEHNR and FQNEAQ (reference sequence). DNA for the CDR3: TGTGCCAGCAGCCCCGGGCCGAACACCGGGGAGCTGTTTTTT. It codes for CASSPGPNTGELFF.

To note about this clone: The same CDR3 also results from other DNA sequences found in this sample. CDR3 amino acids: CASSLRTSANTGELFF. CDR3 in DNA: TGTGCCAGCAGCCTTAGGACTAGCGCGAACACCGGGGAGCTGTTTTTT. The chain recombines TRBV9 with TRBJ2-2, with 9 nucleotides matching TRBD2. CDR1 is SGDLS, CDR2 YYNGEE, per germline. Unmatched junction bases numbered 4, after V lost 4 bases and J lost 0 bases. The CDR3 is 16 amino acids.

This clone was detected only once. CDR3 protein: CAWSTPGSSYEQYF. The CDR3 nucleotides read TGTGCCTGGAGTACGCCAGGGAGCTCCTACGAGCAGTACTTC. The rearrangement joins TRBV30 to TRBJ2-7; D is perhaps TRBD1 or TRBD2 (5 bases each). The V gene lost 2 bases and the J gene lost 0 bases, with 11 bases spanning the gap. The V gene's germline CDR1 is GTSNPN and CDR2 SVGIG (reference sequence). The CDR3 is 14 residues long.

This chain links TRBV30 with TRBJ1-2; 7 nucleotides line up with TRBD1. The junction had 5 bases not matched to a gene; V was cut back by 3 bases and J by 4 bases. The CDR3 length is 13 residues. Germline assignment: CDR1 GTSNPN and CDR2 SVGIG (reference sequence). This CDR3 reads CAWSAQGTYGYTF. CDR3 DNA: TGTGCCTGGAGCGCACAGGGGACCTATGGCTACACCTTC.

This chain connects TRBV7-9 to TRBJ2-3; D is ambiguous. The CDR3 contains 14 residues. CDR1 SEHNR and CDR2 FQNEAQ come from the germline V gene (reference sequence). Trimming cost V 2 bases and J 5 bases, with 11 bases left between them. CDR3 sequence reads: CASSLPFTVDTQYF. The CDR3 DNA is TGTGCCAGCAGCTTACCTTTTACTGTAGATACGCAGTATTTT.

The V call is TRBV27, the J call TRBJ1-2; D might be TRBD1 (5 bases). Trimming took off 6 bases at V and 4 bases at J, with 15 bases between the two ends. Looked up from germline, CDR1 is MNHEY and CDR2 is SMNVEV (reference sequence). The CDR3 has 14 amino acids. The CDR3 DNA reads TGTGCCAGCAGGAACAGGTTTCCAGGCTATGGCTACACCTTC. This codes for CASRNRFPGYGYTF.

In nucleotides, the CDR3 is TGTGCCAGCAGTTTATCGCGGGGGACGAGGAATGAGCAGTTCTTC. Residues: CASSLSRGTRNEQFF. The rearrangement links TRBV27 to TRBJ2-1; 7 bases match TRBD2. The CDR3 consists of 15 residues. CDR1 MNHEY and CDR2 SMNVEV come from the germline V gene (reference sequence). The trim removed 0 bases at V and 7 bases at J, leaving 6 bases unmatched.

CDR3 in DNA: TGTGCCAGCAGCTTAGTACAGTCCGCCCCCTACGAGCAGTACTTC. Translation: CASSLVQSAPYEQYF. The rearrangement joins TRBV7-9 to TRBJ2-7, with no clear D. Trimming removed 1 base at V and 2 bases at J, with 12 bases between. The CDR3 is made up of 15 amino acids. CDR1 SEHNR and CDR2 FQNEAQ come from the germline V gene (reference sequence). The full variable domain, completed using reference TRBV7-9 and TRBJ2-7, is DTGVSQNPRHKITKRGQNVTFRCDPISEHNRLYWYRQTLGQGPEFLTYFQNEAQLEKSRLLSDRFSAERPKGSFSTLEIQRTEQGDSAMYLCASSLVQSAPYEQYFGPGTRLTVT.

The V gene is TRBV29-1, the J gene TRBJ2-5; no clear D gene. Trimming left V 3 bases short and J 2 bases short, with 13 bases between. CDR1 is SQVTM, CDR2 ANQGSEA, per germline. The CDR3 runs to 14 residues. In DNA form, the CDR3 reads TGCAGCGTTGATCTTACTAACACTCAAGAGACCCAGTACTTC. Its protein product is CSVDLTNTQETQYF.

This chain joins TRBV9 and TRBJ2-3, with 7 bases aligning to TRBD2. V shed 0 bases, J shed 2 bases, and the junction held 6 bases outside the gene matches. Germline V gene lookup returns CDR1 SGDLS and CDR2 YYNGEE. This CDR3 has 16 residues. CDR3 residues: CASSVEAGEYTDTQYF. The CDR3, as DNA: TGTGCCAGCAGCGTAGAGGCGGGGGAGTACACAGATACGCAGTATTTT.